This T cell receptor (beta chain) stems from a study of blood T cell repertoires in COVID-19. At the level of the study: The samples span acute and convalescent COVID-19 from the United States, Italy and Spain.

Libraries were prepared by immunoSEQ multiplex PCR; TCRdb keeps only in-frame clonotypes and omits some of them. Among some 170,000 clones listed, 65% to 85% were seen once. Seattle patients were enrolled while actively infected and followed longitudinally. Sequenced sample: peripheral blood. The sequence came from a woman in her 40s with COVID-19, enrolled during active disease.

CDR3: CASSPLRMIPQEKEPSTNEKLFF. The CDR3 nucleotides are TGTGCCAGCAGCCCTTTGAGGATGATACCCCAAGAAAAGGAGCCCTCAACTAATGAAAAACTGTTTTTT. The chain links TRBV6-2 or TRBV6-3 to TRBJ1-4; no firm D call. The CDR3 sequence is 23 residues long. In germline, CDR1 is MNHEY, CDR2 SVGEGT. With 6 bases removed from V and 0 bases from J, the gap between germline ends came to 35 bases.